This TCR beta chain was found in a study of T cells in Graves' hyperthyroidism and ophthalmopathy (dated by TCRdb to 2018 to 2020). With respect to the entire study: To identify TCR V-J signatures that set the groups apart, the researchers used a discovery cohort of more than 95 patients, made up of around 42 with Graves' ophthalmopathy and around 58 with stable Graves' hyperthyroidism. An independent validation cohort of around 19 hyperthyroidism patients and 17 patients who later progressed to ophthalmopathy tested prospective prediction of ophthalmopathy. The 100 discovery patients were divided at random into training and test sets in a 7:3 ratio. The study also compared thyroid tissue and blood T-cell repertoires from roughly 6 Graves' hyperthyroidism patients. After blood sampling, hyperthyroidism patients were treated with methimazole at a starting dose of 30 mg daily, and ophthalmopathy patients were treated with high-dose intravenous methylprednisolone. According to the paper, TCR Vbeta CDR3 sequencing was carried out on over 130 peripheral blood samples, which came from fewer than 50 ophthalmopathy, 80 or so hyperthyroidism and roughly 17 progressor patients. What the work shows at the level of the full study, not this receptor alone: In cross-validation, a model built on a 13 V-J signature told ophthalmopathy apart from stable hyperthyroidism with approximately 90% sensitivity and around 83% specificity, and in testing the same model reached 80%/75%. Most expanded thyroid clonotypes (frequency above 0.001) were also detected in blood, suggesting blood repertoires may reflect thyroid immune responses. No statistical method was used to fix the sample size in advance, and group allocation was not hidden from the investigators. During validation, the model predicted progression to ophthalmopathy a median of approximately 6.5 months ahead of onset, with almost 71% sensitivity and 72.22% specificity.

Graves' hyperthyroidism was defined as stable when no progression to ophthalmopathy occurred over 18 months of follow-up. Hyperthyroidism patients were aged 18 to 65 years and newly diagnosed, with disease duration of less than 2 months. Any patient with an uncontrolled infection, another autoimmune disease, pregnancy or lactation was excluded. Diagnoses relied on clinical symptoms, serum thyroxine and TRAb, thyroid ultrasound and orbital computed tomography. Total RNA was extracted with Trizol reagent, and quality was checked on an Agilent 2100 Bioanalyzer. The CDR3 has 12 amino acids, counting the end cysteine and phenylalanine. The kept DNA is CDR3 alone, 36 bases in frame from the first base. V and J are truncated by 5 bases and 5 bases respectively, leaving an intervening sequence of 12 bases. CDR1 and CDR2 are read off the germline V gene (reference sequence) as DFQATT and SNEGSKA. Amplification of TCR beta CDR3 regions was carried out from RNA transcripts. For the first round of RT-PCR on the TCR CDR3, the HTBI primer set was used together with the Qiagen OneStep RT-PCR kit. Libraries were constructed in a second round of multiplex PCR, after which size selection and purification were carried out. The libraries were sequenced on an Illumina HiSeq2000 using paired-end 100 bp reads. The study's own analysis went as follows. SOAPnuke was used to process the raw data, with reads discarded if the reads contained adapters or uncalled bases, had a mean Phred below 15, or lacked an exact constant-primer or identifier match. COPE v1.2.5 was used to merge the high-quality paired reads, and each unique nucleotide sequence was defined as a clonotype. MiTCR v1.1 was used to align the clonotypes against IMGT TRBV, TRBD and TRBJ reference segments. Only V-J combinations with frequency above 0.0001, covering about 99% of repertoires, were analysed. A TCS score was defined as the ratio of F50 (clonal expansion) to E x V (chaos), with BLOSUM62-based TCRdist applied between CDR3 peptides within each V-J. Welch's t-statistics and random forest reduced 500 to 550 V-J features to roughly 13, which were used in a naive Bayes classifier (R e1071). The Morisita-Horn index was used to measure how similar the thyroid and blood repertoires were. TCRdb trimmed public reads at Q25 via fastp, called clones via MiXCR and kept in-frame beta chains. Each record represents a unique CDR3 protein, reported with the most common genes and DNA among its rows. What appears here as the V and J calls and clone size reflects TCRdb's work, not the paper's. Counted in this sample were some 50,000 distinct CDR3 sequences; roughly 51% of them appeared once. The ten most abundant clones make up around a third of the sample.

Judged by its sample share, this clonotype qualifies as medium-sized (0.01 to 0.1%). Its antigen is still unknown. No much larger clone exists at a distance of one base, and base qualities are not known. The sequence derives from a man aged 18 to 30 with Graves' hyperthyroidism. The V and J segments used are TRBV20-1 and TRBJ2-5; the D gene is perhaps TRBD2, from 5 matching bases. Sequencing used peripheral blood or thyroid tissue (not recorded which). The base sequence is TGCAGTGCTCTAGTCCGCGGGGAGACCCAGTACTTC. Translated, this gives CSALVRGETQYF.